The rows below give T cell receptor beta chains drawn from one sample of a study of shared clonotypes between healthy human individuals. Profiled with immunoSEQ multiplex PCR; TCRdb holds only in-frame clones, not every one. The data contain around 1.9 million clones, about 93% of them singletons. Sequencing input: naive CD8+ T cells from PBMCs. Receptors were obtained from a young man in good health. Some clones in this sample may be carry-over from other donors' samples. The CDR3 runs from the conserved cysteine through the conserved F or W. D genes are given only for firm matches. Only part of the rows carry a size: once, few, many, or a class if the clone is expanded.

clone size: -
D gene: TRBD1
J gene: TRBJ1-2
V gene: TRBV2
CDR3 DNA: TGTGCCAGCCCTAAACCCACAGGGGGGGTTGGCTACACCTTC
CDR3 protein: CASPKPTGGVGYTF

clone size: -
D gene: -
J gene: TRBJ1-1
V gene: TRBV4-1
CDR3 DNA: TGCGCCAGCAGCCAAGACAGGCGCGCTGAAGCTTTCTTT
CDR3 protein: CASSQDRRAEAFF

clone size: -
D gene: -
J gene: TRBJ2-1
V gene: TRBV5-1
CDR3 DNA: TGCGCCAGCAGCTTGTACGGGACTAATGAGCAGTTCTTC
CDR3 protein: CASSLYGTNEQFF

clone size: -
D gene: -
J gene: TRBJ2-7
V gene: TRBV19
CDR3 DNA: TGTGCCAGTAGTATCCCTGGGGCGGGATACGAGCAGTACTTC
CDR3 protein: CASSIPGAGYEQYF

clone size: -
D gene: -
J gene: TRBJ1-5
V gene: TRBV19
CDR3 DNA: TGTGCCAGTGGTTACTATAGCAATCAGCCCCAGCATTTT
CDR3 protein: CASGYYSNQPQHF

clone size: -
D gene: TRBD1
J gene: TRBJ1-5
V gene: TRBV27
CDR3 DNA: TGTGCCAGCAGTGAGGGACAGCGATTATCCCAGCATTTT
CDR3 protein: CASSEGQRLSQHF

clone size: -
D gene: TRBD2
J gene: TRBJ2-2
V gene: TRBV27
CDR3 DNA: TGTGCCAGCAGTTTATTTGGCAGGGCGGGAGCCGGGGAGCTGTTTTTT
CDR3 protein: CASSLFGRAGAGELFF

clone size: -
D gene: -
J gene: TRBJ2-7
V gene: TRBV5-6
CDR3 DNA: TGTGCCAGCAGCTTGCAATCGGGGTCCTACGAGCAGTACTTC
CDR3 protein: CASSLQSGSYEQYF

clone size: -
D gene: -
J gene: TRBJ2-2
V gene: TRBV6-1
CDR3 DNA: TGTGCCAGCAGTGAAAGCGGCGCATATGCCGGGGAGCTGTTTTTT
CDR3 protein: CASSESGAYAGELFF

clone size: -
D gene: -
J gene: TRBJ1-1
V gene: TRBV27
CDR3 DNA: TGTGCCAGCAGTTCGGGGACGGCACGTATTATGAACACTGAAGCTTTCTTT
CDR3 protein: CASSSGTARIMNTEAFF

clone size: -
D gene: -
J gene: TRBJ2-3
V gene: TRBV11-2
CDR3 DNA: TGTGCCAGCAGCTTGAGGTCAGATACGCAGTATTTT
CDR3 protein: CASSLRSDTQYF

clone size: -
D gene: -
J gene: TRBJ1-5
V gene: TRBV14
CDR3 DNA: TGTGCCAGCAGCCAAGGGGTCTATCAGCCCCAGCATTTT
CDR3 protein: CASSQGVYQPQHF

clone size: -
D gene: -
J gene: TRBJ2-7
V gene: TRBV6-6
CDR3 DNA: TGTGCCAGCAGCCCCACCAGAAAGCCGGGCGAGCAGTACTTC
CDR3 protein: CASSPTRKPGEQYF

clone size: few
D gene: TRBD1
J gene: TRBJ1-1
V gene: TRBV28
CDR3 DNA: TGTGCCAGCAGAAACACAGGGGGCACTGAAGCTTTCTTT
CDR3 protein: CASRNTGGTEAFF

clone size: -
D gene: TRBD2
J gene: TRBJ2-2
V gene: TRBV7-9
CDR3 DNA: TGTGCCAGCAGCTTAGCCGGGACTAGGTCCGGGGAGCTGTTTTTT
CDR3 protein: CASSLAGTRSGELFF

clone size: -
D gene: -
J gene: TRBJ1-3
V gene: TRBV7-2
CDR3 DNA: TGTGCCAGCAGCCCGACGGTTCAGGTCTCTGGAAACACCATATATTTT
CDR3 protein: CASSPTVQVSGNTIYF

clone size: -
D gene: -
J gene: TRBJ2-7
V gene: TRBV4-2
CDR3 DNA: TGTGCCAGCAGCCGGGGGACCGAGAGGTACGAGCAGTACTTC
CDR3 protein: CASSRGTERYEQYF

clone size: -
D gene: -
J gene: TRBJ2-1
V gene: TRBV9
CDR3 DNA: TGTGCCAGCAGCCCACATTCCGGGCGGTCCTACAATGAGCAGTTCTTC
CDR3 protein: CASSPHSGRSYNEQFF

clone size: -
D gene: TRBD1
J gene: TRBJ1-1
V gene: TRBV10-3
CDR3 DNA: TGTGCCATCAGTGGTATACAGGGGGGGAACACTGAAGCTTTCTTT
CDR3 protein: CAISGIQGGNTEAFF

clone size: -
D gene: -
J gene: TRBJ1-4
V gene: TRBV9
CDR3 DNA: TGTGCCAGCAGCATAGGCGGGAGAAATGAAAAACTGTTTTTT
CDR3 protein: CASSIGGRNEKLFF

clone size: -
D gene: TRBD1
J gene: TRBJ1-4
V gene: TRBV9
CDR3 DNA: TGTGCCAGCAGCAATCCGGGACAGGGGGACACTCGAGGTAATGAAAAACTGTTTTTT
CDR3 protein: CASSNPGQGDTRGNEKLFF

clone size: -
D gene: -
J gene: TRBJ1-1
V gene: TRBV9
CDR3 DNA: TGTGCCAGCAGCGGCGAAAGGGGGGGCACTGAAGCTTTCTTT
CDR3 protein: CASSGERGGTEAFF

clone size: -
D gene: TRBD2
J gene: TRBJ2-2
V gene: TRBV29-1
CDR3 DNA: TGCAGCGTTGTATCCCCGGGGGGACTAGCGGGATCCACCGGGGAGCTGTTTTTT
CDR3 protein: CSVVSPGGLAGSTGELFF

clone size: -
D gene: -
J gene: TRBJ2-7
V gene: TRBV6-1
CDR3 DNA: TGTGCCAGCAGTGGCGTCAGTCCCTACGAGCAGTACTTC
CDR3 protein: CASSGVSPYEQYF

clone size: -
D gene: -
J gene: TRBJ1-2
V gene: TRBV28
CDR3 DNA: -
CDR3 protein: CASSSSPGQGMWSYGYTF

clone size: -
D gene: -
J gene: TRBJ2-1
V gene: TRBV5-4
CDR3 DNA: TGTGCCAGCAGCCCCCGTGACAATGAGCAGTTCTTC
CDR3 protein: CASSPRDNEQFF

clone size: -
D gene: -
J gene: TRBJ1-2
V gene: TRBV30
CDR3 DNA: TGTGCCTGGAGGGGGAATGGCTACACCTTC
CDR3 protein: CAWRGNGYTF

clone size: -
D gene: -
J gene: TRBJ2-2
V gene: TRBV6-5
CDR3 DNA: TGTGCCAGCACACTTGGGAGGTCTGCCACCGGGGAGCTGTTTTTT
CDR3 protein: CASTLGRSATGELFF

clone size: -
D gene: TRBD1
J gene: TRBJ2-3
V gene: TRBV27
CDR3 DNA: TGTGCCAGCAGTTCCAGGGTTGCCAGGGGGCTCACAGATACGCAGTATTTT
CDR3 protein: CASSSRVARGLTDTQYF

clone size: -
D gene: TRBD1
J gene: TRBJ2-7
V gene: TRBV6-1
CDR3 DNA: TGTGCCAGCAGGGCACGGACAGGGGGCTCCTACGAGCAGTACTTC
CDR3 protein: CASRARTGGSYEQYF

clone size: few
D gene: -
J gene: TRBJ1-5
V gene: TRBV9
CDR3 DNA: TGTGCCAGCAGCCAAGGTGGCGGCCGATATCAGCCCCAGCATTTT
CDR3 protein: CASSQGGGRYQPQHF

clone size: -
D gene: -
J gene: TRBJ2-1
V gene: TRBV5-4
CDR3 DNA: TGTGCCAGCAGCTTGGCCTCGCGGGGACCCCTCGATGAGCAGTTCTTC
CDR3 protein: CASSLASRGPLDEQFF

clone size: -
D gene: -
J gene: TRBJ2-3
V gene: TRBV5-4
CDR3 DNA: TGTGCCAGCAGCTCCTCGCATGATACGCAGTATTTT
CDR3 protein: CASSSSHDTQYF

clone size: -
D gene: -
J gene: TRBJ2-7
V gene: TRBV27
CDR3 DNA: TGTGCCAGCAGTGTGGCTGGCCCCTACGAGCAGTACTTC
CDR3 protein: CASSVAGPYEQYF

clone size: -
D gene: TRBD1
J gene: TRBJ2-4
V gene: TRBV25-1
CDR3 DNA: TGTGCCAGCAGTGATCCGACAGGGGGCGAGGGTGACATTCAGTACTTC
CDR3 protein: CASSDPTGGEGDIQYF

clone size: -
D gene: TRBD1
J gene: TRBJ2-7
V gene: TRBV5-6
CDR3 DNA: TGTGCCAGCAGCCTGACGGGGACAGGACTTTACGAGCAGTACTTC
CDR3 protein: CASSLTGTGLYEQYF

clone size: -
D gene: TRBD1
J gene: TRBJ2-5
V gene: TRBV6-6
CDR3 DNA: TGTGCCAGCACCAACCGGGACAGCCAAGAGACCCAGTACTTC
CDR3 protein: CASTNRDSQETQYF

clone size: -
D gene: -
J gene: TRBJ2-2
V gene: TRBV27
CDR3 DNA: TGTGCCAGCAGTTTATTGGTCATATCAAACACCGGGGAGCTGTTTTTT
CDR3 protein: CASSLLVISNTGELFF

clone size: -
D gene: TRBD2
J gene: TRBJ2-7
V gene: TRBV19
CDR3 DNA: TGTGCCAGTAGGACTAGCGGAGAGTACGAGCAGTACTTC
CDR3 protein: CASRTSGEYEQYF

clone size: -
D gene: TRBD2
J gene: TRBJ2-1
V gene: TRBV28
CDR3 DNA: TGTGCCAGCAGTTTAAAGGGAGGGGACAATGAGCAGTTCTTC
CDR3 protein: CASSLKGGDNEQFF

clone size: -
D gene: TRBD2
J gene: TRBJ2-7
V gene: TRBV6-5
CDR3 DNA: TGTGCCAGCAGTTACTCTGCGGGGGAAAGACCCTACGAGCAGTACTTC
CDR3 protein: CASSYSAGERPYEQYF

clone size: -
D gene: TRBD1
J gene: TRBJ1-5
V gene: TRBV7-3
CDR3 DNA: TGTGCCAGCAGCGATACAGGGGGCAATCAGCCCCAGCATTTT
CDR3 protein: CASSDTGGNQPQHF

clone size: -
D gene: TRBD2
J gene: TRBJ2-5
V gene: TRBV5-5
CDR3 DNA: TGTGCCAGCAGCTCGGGGACTAGCGGGCTTAGGGAGACCCAGTACTTC
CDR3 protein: CASSSGTSGLRETQYF

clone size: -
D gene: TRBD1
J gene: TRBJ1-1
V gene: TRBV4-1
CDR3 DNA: TGCGCCAGCAGCCAAGATCGGTTTACAGGGGGTAATGAAGCTTTCTTT
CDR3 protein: CASSQDRFTGGNEAFF

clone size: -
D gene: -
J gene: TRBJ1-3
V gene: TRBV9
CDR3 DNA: TGTGCCAGCAGCGTAGTTTTAAGTAAATCTGGAAACACCATATATTTT
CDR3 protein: CASSVVLSKSGNTIYF

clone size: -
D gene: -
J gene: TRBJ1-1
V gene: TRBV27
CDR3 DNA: TGTGCCAGCAGTTTAGGAGGGAACACTGAAGCTTTCTTT
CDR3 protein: CASSLGGNTEAFF

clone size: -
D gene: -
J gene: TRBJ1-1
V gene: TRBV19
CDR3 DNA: TGTGCCAGTTGGGACGACACTGAAGCTTTCTTT
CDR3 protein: CASWDDTEAFF

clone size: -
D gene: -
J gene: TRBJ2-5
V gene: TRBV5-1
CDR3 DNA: TGCGCCAGCAAGTTTATCAGGGACCAAGAGACCCAGTACTTC
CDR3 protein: CASKFIRDQETQYF

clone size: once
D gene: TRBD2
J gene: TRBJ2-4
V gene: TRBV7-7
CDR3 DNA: TGTGCCAGCAGCTTAGGGAGCGGGAGTTCCAAAAACATTCAGTACTTC
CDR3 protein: CASSLGSGSSKNIQYF

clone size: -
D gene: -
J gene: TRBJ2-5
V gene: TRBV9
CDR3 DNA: TGTGCCAGCAGCGTAGCCGGGGGTGGGTTAAAGTGGGAGACCCAGTACTTC
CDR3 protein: CASSVAGGGLKWETQYF

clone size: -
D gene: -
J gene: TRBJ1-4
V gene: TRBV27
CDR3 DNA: TGTGCCAGCAGTTACCGACTATATGGTGCCGAAAAACTGTTTTTT
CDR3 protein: CASSYRLYGAEKLFF

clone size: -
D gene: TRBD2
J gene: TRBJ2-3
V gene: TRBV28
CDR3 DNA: TGTGCCAGCACCGGGCGGGGGGCCGCAGATACGCAGTATTTT
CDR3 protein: CASTGRGAADTQYF

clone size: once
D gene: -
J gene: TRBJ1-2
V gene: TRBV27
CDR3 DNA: TGTGCCAGCAGCCTTAGGCAGGGGAATGGCTACACCTTC
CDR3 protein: CASSLRQGNGYTF

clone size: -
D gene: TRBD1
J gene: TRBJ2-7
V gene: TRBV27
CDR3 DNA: TGTGCCAGCAGCGTTAAAGTCGGCGTTAAGGGGGCCTCAACTATCTCCTACGAGCAGTACTTC
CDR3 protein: CASSVKVGVKGASTISYEQYF

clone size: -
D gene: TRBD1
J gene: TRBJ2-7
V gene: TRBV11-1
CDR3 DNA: TGTGCCAGCAGCAGACCCGGCGGACAGGGGGGCTACGAGCAGTACTTC
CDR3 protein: CASSRPGGQGGYEQYF